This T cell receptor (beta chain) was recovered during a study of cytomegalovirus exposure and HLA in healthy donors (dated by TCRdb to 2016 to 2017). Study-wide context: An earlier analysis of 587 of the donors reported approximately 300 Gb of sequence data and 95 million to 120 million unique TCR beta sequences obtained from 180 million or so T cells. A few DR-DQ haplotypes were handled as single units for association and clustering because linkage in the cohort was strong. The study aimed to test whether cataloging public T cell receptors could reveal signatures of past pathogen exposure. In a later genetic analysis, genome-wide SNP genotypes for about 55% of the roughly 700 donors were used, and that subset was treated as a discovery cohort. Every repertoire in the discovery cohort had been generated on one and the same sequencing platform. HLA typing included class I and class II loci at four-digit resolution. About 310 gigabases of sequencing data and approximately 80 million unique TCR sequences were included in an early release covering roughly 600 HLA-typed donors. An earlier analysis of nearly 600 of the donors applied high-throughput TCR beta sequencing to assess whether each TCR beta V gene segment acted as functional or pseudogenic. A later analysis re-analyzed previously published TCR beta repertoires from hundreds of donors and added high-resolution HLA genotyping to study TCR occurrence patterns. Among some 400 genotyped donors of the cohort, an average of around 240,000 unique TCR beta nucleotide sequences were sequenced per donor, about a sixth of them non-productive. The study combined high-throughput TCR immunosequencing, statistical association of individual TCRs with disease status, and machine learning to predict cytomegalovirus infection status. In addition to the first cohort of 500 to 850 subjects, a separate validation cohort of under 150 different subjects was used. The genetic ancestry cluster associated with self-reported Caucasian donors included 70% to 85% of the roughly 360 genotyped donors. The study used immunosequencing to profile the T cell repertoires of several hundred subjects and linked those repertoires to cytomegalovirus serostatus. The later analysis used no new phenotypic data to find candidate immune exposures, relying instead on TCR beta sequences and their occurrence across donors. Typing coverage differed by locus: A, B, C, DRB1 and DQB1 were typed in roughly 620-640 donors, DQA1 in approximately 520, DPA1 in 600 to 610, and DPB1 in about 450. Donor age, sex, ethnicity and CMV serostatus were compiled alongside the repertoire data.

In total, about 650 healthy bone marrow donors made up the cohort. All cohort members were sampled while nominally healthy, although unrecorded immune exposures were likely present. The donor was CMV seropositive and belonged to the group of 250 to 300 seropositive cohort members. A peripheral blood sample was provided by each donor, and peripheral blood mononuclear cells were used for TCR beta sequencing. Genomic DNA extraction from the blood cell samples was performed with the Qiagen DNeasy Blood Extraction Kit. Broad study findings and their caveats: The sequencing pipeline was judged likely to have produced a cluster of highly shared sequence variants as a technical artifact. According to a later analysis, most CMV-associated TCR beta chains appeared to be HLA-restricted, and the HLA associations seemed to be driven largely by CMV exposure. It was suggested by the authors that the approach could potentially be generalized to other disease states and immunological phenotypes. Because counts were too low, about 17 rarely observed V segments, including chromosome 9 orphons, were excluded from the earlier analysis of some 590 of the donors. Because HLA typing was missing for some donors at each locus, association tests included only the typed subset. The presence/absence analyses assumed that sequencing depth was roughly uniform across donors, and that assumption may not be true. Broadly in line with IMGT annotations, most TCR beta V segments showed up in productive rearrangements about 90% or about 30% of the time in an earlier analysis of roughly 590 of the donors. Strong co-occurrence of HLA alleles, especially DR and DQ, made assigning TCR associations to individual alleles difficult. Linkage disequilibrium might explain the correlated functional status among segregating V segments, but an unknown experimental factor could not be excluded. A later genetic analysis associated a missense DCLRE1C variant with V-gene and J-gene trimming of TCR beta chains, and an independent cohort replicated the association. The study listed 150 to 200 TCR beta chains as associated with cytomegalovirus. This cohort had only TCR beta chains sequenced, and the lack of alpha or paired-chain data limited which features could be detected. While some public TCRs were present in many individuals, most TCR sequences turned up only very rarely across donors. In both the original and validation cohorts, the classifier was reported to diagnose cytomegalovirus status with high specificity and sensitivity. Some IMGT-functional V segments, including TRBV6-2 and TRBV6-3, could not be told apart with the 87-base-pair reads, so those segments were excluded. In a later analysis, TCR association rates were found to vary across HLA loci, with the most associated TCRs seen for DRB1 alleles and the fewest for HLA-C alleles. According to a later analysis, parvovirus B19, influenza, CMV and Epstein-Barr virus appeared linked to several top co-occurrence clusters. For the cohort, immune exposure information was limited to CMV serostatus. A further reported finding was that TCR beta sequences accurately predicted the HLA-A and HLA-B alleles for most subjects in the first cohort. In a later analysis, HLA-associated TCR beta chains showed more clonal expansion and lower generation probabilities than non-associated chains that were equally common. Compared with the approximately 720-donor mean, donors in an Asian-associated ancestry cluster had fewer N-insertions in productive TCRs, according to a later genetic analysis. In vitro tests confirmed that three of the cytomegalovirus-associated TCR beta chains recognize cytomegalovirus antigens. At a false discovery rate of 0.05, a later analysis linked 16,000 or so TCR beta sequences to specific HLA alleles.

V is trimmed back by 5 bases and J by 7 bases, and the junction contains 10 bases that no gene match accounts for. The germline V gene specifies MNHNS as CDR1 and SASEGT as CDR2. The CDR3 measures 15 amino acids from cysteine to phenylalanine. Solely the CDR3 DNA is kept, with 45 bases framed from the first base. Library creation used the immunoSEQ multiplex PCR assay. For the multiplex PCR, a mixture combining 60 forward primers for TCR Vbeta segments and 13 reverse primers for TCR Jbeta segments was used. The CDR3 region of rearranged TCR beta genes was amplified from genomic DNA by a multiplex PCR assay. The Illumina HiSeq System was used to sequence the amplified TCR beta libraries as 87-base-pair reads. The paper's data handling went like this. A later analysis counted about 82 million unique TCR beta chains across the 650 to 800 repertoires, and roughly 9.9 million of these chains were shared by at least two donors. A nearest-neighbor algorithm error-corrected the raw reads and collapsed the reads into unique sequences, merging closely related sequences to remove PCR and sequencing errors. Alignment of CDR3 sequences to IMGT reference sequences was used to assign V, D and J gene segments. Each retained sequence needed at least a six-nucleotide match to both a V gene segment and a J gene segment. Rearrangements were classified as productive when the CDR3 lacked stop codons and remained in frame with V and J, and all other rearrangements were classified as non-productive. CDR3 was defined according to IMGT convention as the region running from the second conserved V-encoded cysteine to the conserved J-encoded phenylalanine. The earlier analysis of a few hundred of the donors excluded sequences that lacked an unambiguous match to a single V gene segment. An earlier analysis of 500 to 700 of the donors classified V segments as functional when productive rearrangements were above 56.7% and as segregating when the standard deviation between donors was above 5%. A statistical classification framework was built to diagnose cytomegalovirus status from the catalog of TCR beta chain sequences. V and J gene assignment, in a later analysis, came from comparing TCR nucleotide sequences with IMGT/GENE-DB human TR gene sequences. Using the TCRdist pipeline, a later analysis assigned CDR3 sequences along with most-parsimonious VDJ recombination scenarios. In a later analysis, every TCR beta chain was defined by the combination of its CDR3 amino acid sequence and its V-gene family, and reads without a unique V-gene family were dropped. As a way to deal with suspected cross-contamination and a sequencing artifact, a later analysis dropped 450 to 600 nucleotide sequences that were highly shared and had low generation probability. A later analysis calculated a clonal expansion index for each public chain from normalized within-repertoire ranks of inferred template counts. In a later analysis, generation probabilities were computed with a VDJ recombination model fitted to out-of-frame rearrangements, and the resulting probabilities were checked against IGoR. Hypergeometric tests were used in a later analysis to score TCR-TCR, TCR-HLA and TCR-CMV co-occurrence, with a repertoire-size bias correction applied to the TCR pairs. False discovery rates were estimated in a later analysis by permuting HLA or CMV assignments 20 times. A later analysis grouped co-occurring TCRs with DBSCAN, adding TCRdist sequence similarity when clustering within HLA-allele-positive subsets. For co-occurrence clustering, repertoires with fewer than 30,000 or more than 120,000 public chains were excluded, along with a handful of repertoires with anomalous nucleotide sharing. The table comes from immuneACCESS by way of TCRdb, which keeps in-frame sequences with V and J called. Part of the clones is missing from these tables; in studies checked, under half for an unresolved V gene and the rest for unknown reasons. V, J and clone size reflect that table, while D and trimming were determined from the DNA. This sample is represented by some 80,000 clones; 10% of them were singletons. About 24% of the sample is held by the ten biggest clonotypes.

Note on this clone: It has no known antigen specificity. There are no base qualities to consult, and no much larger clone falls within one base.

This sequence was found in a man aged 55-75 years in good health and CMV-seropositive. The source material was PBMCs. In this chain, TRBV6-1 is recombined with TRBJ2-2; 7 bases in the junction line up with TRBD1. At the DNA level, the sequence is TGTGCCAGCAGTATTTCACAGGGGTCAGACGGGGAGCTGTTTTTT. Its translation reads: CASSISQGSDGELFF.